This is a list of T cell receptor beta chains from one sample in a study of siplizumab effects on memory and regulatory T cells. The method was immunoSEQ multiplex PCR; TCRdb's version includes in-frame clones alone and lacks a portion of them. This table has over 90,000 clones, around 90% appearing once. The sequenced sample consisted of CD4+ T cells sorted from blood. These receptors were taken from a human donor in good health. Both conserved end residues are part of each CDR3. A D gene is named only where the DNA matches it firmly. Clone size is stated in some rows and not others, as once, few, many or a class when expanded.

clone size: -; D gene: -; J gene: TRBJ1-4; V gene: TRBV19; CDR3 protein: CASKRTSNEKLFF; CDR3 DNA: TGTGCCAGTAAAAGGACTTCGAATGAAAAACTGTTTTTT
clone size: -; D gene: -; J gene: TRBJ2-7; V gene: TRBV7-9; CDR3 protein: CASSLQEEYEQYF; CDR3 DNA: TGTGCCAGCAGCTTGCAGGAGGAGTACGAGCAGTACTTC
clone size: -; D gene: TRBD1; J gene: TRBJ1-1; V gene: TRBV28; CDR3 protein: CASVRGGVGTEAFF; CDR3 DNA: TGTGCCAGCGTTCGAGGGGGCGTTGGCACTGAAGCTTTCTTT
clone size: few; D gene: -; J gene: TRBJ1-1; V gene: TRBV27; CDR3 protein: CASSLTIIRAPEAFF; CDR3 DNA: TGTGCCAGCAGTTTAACAATAATTCGAGCCCCTGAAGCTTTCTTT
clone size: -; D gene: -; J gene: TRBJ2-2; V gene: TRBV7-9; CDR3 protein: CASSSRVETNPSNTGELFF; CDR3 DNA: TGTGCCAGCAGCTCCCGGGTCGAGACTAACCCATCGAACACCGGGGAGCTGTTTTTT
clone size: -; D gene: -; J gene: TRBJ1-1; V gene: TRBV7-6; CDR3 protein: CASSLRRGMNTEAFF; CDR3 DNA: TGTGCCAGCAGCTTACGAAGGGGGATGAACACTGAAGCTTTCTTT
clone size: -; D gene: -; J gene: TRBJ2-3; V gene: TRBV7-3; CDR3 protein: CASSLSSGQGENTQYF; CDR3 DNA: TGTGCCAGCAGCTTATCATCCGGCCAGGGAGAGAATACGCAGTATTTT
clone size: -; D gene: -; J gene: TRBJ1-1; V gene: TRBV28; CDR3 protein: CASSWGGMNTEAFF; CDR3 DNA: TGTGCCAGCAGTTGGGGGGGAATGAACACTGAAGCTTTCTTT
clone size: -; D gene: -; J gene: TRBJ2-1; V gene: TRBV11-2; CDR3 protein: CASRGGGRGNEQFF; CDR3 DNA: TGTGCCAGCAGGGGGGGAGGTAGGGGCAATGAGCAGTTCTTC
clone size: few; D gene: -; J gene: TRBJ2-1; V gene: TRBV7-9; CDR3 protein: CASSVSQGQFAFF; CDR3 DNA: TGTGCCAGCAGCGTCTCACAGGGTCAATTTGCTTTCTTC